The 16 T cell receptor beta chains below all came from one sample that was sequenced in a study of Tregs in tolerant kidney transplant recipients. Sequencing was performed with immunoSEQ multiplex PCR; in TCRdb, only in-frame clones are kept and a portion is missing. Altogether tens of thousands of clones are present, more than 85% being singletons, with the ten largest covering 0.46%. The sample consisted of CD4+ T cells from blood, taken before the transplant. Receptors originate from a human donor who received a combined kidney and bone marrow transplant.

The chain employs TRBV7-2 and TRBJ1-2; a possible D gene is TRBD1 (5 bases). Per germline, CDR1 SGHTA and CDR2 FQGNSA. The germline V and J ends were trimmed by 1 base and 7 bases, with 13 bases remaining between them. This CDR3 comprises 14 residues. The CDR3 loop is CASSLDWGSGGYTF. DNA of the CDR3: TGTGCCAGCAGCTTAGATTGGGGCTCGGGTGGCTACACCTTC.

In DNA form, the CDR3 reads TGCGCCAGCAGCCAAGCCCTCGGGAGCCGCTCCTACAATGAGCAGTTCTTC. This gives the protein CASSQALGSRSYNEQFF. V and J are TRBV4-3 and TRBJ2-1; TRBD2 might be the D (6 bases). The V end was cut by 1 base, the J end by 0 bases, with 13 bases between. Germline loops: CDR1 LGHNA, CDR2 YSLEER. CDR3 length equals 17 residues.

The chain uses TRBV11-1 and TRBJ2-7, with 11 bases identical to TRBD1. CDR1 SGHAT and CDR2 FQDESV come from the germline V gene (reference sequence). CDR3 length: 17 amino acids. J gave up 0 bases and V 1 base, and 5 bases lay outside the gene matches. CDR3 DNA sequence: TGTGCCAGCAGCTTAGGCGGGACAGGGGGTTCCTCCTACGAGCAGTACTTC. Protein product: CASSLGGTGGSSYEQYF.

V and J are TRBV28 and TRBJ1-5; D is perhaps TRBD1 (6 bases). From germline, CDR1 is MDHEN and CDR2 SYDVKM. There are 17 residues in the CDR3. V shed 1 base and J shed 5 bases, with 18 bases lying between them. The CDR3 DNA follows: TGTGCCAGCAGTTTATACGGTCAGGGGTATAGTGATCAGCCCCAGCATTTT. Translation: CASSLYGQGYSDQPQHF.

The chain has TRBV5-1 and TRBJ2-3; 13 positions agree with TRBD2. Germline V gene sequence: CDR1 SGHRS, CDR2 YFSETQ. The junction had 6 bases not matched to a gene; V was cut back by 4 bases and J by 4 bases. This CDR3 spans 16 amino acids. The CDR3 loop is CASSNGLAGAADTQYF. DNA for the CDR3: TGCGCCAGCAGCAACGGACTAGCGGGAGCGGCAGATACGCAGTATTTT.

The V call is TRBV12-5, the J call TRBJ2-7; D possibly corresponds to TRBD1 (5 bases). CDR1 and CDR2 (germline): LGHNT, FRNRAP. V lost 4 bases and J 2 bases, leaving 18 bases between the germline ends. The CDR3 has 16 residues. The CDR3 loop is CASGSPGMNYTYEQYF. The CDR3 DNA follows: TGTGCTAGTGGTTCCCCAGGGATGAATTACACCTACGAGCAGTACTTC.

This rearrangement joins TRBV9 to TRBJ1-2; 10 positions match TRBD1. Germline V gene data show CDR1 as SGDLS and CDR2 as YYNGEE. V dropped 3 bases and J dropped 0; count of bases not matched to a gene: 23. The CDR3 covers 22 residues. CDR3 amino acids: CASSAKANPGPGDRGPNYGYTF. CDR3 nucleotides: TGTGCCAGCAGCGCCAAGGCAAATCCCGGCCCGGGTGACAGGGGGCCTAACTATGGCTACACCTTC. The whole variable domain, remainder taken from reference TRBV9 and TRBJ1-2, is DSGVTQTPKHLITATGQRVTLRCSPRSGDLSVYWYQQSLDQGLQFLIQYYNGEERAKGNILERFSAQQFPDLHSELNLSSLELGDSALYFCASSAKANPGPGDRGPNYGYTFGSGTRLTVV.

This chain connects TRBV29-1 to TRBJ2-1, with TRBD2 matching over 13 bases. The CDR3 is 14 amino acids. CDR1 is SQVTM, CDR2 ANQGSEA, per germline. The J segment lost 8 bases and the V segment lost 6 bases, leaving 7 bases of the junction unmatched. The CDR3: CSVTGLAGVDEQFF. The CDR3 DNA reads TGCAGCGTGACTGGACTAGCGGGAGTCGATGAGCAGTTCTTC.

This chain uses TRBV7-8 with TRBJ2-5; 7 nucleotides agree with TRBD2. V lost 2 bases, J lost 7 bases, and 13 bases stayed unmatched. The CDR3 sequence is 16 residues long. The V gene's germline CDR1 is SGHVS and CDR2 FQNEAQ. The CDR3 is CASSLTIHGVAGTQYF. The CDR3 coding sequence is TGTGCCAGCAGCTTAACCATCCACGGGGTAGCGGGGACCCAGTACTTC.

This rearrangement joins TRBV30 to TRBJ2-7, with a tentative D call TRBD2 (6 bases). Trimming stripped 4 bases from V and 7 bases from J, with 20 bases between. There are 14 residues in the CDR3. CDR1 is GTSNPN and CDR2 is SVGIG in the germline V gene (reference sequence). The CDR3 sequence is CAWTGHGGRSEQYF. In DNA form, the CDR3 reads TGTGCCTGGACAGGACATGGGGGGAGGTCAGAGCAGTACTTC.

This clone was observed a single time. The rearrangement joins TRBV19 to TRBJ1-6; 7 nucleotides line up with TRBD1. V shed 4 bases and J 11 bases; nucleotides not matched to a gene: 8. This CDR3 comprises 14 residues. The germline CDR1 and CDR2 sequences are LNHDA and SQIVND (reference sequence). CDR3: CASSTTGKSTPLHF. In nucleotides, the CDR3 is TGTGCCAGTAGTACGACAGGGAAGAGTACACCCCTCCACTTT.

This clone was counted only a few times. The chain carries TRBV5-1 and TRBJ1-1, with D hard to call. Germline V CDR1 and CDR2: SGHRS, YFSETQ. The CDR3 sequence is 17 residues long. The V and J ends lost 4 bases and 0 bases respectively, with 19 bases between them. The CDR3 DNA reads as TGCGCCAGCAGCGCGTACGCGTCGGGGAATATGAACACTGAAGCTTTCTTT. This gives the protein CASSAYASGNMNTEAFF.

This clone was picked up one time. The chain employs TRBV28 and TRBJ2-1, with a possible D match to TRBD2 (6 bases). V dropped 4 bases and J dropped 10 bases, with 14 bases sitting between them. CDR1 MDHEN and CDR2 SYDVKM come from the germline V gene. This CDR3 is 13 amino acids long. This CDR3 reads CASSSPRDSEQFF. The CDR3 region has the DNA TGTGCCAGCAGTTCACCTCGGGACTCCGAGCAGTTCTTC.

This CDR3 reads CATSRDPPGGDSYNEQFF. CDR3 nucleotide sequence: TGTGCCACCAGCAGAGATCCTCCGGGTGGAGACTCCTACAATGAGCAGTTCTTC. The V and J genes are TRBV15 and TRBJ2-1; no definite D call. The length of the CDR3 is 18 residues. V lost 0 bases, J lost 0 bases, and 15 bases lay in between. Germline-derived CDR1 and CDR2 are LNHNV and YYDKDF (reference sequence).

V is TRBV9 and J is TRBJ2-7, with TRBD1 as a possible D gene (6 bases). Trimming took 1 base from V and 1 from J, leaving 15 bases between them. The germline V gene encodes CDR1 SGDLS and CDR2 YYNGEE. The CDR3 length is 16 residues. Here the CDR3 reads CASSVRLDRDSYEQYF. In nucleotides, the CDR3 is TGTGCCAGCAGCGTAAGGTTGGACAGAGATTCCTACGAGCAGTACTTC.

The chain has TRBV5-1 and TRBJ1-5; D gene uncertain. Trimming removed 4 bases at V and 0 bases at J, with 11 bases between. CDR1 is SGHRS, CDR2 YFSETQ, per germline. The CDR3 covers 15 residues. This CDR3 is CASSPAGTSNQPQHF. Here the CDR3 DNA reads TGCGCCAGCAGCCCCGCAGGAACTAGCAATCAGCCCCAGCATTTT.